This T cell receptor beta chain was observed in a study of tumor and adjacent non-tumor tissue in lung cancer. Study in general: Aged 31 to 76 years, patients included 10 men and 4 to 6 women with stage I to III disease. Study-level results: In normal lung, the top 100 clones were significantly more dominant than in tumor.

This sample's RNA came from whole unsorted tissue. Distant lung tissue was collected more than 3 cm away from the tumor edge. Three rounds of nested PCR, following a modified ARM-PCR protocol, produced the TCRbeta library. Each CDR3 protein is one row after TCRdb ran MiXCR on the multiplex PCR reads. Of tens of thousands of distinct CDR3 sequences in the sample, around 80% were seen once. This CDR3 contains 14 residues. This clonotype was counted once. The antigen remains unidentified. The CDR3 carries no conserved terminal phenylalanine or tryptophan, so it likely arises from a read error. The sample taken for sequencing was distant non-tumor lung tissue. The sequence derives from a man aged 55 to 69 with non-small cell lung cancer. V is TRBV12-3 or TRBV12-4 and J is TRBJ2-1; D possibly corresponds to TRBD2 (6 bases). The CDR3 loop is CANSLMTRESEQFV. The DNA of the CDR3 is TGTGCCAACAGTTTAATGACTAGAGAGAGTGAGCAGTTCGTC.